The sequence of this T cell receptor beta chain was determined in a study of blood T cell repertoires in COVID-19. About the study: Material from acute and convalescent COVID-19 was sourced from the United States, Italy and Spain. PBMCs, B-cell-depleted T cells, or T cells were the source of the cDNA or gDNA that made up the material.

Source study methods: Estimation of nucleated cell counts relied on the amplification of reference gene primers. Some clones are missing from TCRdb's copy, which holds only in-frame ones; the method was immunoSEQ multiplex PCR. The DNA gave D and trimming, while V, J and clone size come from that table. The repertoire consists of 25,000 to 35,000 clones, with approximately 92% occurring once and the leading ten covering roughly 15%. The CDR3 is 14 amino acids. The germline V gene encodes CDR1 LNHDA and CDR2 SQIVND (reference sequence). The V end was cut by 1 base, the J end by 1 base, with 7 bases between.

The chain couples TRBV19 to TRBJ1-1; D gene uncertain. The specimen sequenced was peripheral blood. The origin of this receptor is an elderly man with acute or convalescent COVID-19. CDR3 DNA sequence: TGTGCCAGTAGTATAGGAGGGAGGAACACTGAAGCTTTCTTT. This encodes CASSIGGRNTEAFF. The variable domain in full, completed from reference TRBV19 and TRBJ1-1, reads DGGITQSPKYLFRKEGQNVTLSCEQNLNHDAMYWYRQDPGQGLRLIYYSQIVNDFQKGDIAEGYSVSREKKESFPLTVTSAQKNPTAFYLCASSIGGRNTEAFFGQGTRLTVV.